The rows below give T cell receptor beta chains drawn from one sample of a study of T cell repertoires in cytomegalovirus infection. TCRdb reprocessed the reads via MiXCR and lists one record per CDR3 protein. Of about 230,000 distinct CDR3 sequences listed, about 23% were seen once; the top ten hold over 15%. Input material: CD8+ T cells from PBMCs. These TCRs come from a human donor in good health (CMV status not recorded). Some clones in this sample may be carry-over from other donors' samples. The CDR3 runs from the conserved cysteine through the conserved F or W. Each record gives: J gene, D gene, V gene, clone size, CDR3 DNA, CDR3 protein. The D gene is left open where the match is weak. Clone sizes are given selectively: once, few, many, or a class where the clone is expanded.

TRBJ2-2	TRBD1	TRBV28	.	TGTGCCAGCAGGAGACAGGGGGCGCCCGGGGAGCTGTTTTTT	CASRRQGAPGELFF
TRBJ2-3	TRBD2	TRBV20-1	.	TGCAGTGCCCCACCTAGCGGGGGGTTGTCAGATACGCAGTATTTT	CSAPPSGGLSDTQYF
TRBJ2-5	TRBD2	TRBV5-8	few	TGTGCCAGCAGCAACCCGGGAAAGCCGGGGGGCCAGTACTTC	CASSNPGKPGGQYF
TRBJ1-4	.	TRBV20-1	once	TGCAGTGCTAAGGGGGGAGAGACTAATGAAAAACTGTTTTTT	CSAKGGETNEKLFF
TRBJ1-4	TRBD1	TRBV28	many	TGTGCCAGCAGTTTATTACGGACAGGGCTCGCAACTAATGAAAAACTGTTTTTT	CASSLLRTGLATNEKLFF
TRBJ1-6	.	TRBV7-9	few	TGTGCCAGCAGCCGGGGGGGGGGAAATTCACCCCTCCACTTT	CASSRGGGNSPLHF
TRBJ2-1	TRBD2	TRBV5-4	.	TGTGCCAGCAGCATACTAGCGGGACCGCAGTTCTTC	CASSILAGPQFF
TRBJ1-2	TRBD1	TRBV20-1	.	TGCAGTGCTAGAGAGGGGACAGGGATTATTTATGGCTACACCTTC	CSAREGTGIIYGYTF
TRBJ1-2	.	TRBV28	.	TGTGCCAGCAGTTTATACCTGGATTGGGGGGCGAACGGCTACACCTTC	CASSLYLDWGANGYTF
TRBJ2-7	TRBD1	TRBV6-6	few	TGTGCCAGCGCCGGGACAGGGACCTACGAGCAGTACTTC	CASAGTGTYEQYF
TRBJ1-2	.	TRBV5-3	.	TGTGCCAGCAGCCCCTGGGACGGTGCTAACTATGGCTACACCTTC	CASSPWDGANYGYTF
TRBJ2-2	.	TRBV19	few	TGTGCCAGTAGTACCCTCGACTTCACCCCCGGGGAGCTGTTTTTT	CASSTLDFTPGELFF
TRBJ2-5	TRBD1	TRBV6-6	few	TGTGCCAGCAGCCCCGGGACAGGGGACCAAGAGACCCAGTACTTC	CASSPGTGDQETQYF
TRBJ1-1	.	TRBV7-8	many	TGTGCCAGCAGCTTAGCTGCGGGTGAAGCTTTCTTT	CASSLAAGEAFF
TRBJ2-7	.	TRBV19	few	TGTGCCAGTAGTATGGAAGGGCTCTCCTACGAGCAGTACTTC	CASSMEGLSYEQYF